Listed here are 32 T cell receptor beta chains from one sample, sequenced in a study of blood T cells in healthy people across ages. With a J-beta primer mix and a sample-barcoded 5' primer, a second PCR ran about 7 to 11 cycles. One entry per CDR3 protein, called by TCRdb with MiXCR from the 5' RACE reads. This sample yields about 290,000 distinct CDR3 sequences, of which around 29% are seen a single time; approximately 30% belongs to the top ten. Sequencing used blood. Receptors were obtained from a woman aged 65 to 85 in good health.

The chain combines TRBV11-2 with TRBJ2-2; possibly TRBD1 for D (6 bases). Trimming took 3 bases from V and 5 from J, leaving 13 bases between them. Germline CDR1 is SGHAT and CDR2 is FQNNGV. This CDR3 is 15 amino acids long. The CDR3 is CASSFGRGGTGELFF. The DNA for the CDR3 is TGTGCCAGCAGCTTCGGCAGGGGTGGTACCGGGGAGCTGTTTTTT.

The chain employs TRBV5-1 and TRBJ2-5; D is unclear. The J call may be faulty, since TRBJ2-1 better matches the DNA end. The CDR3 spans 14 residues. Germline V gene sequence: CDR1 SGHRS, CDR2 YFSETQ. CDR3 nucleotides: TGCGCCAGCAGTCTTGCATCGGACTACAATGAGCAGTTCTTC. Translation: CASSLASDYNEQFF.

V gene TRBV4-3 combines with J gene TRBJ1-2; TRBD1 matches 7 bases. This CDR3 comprises 15 residues. V trimming: 0 bases; J trimming: 8 bases; junction bases outside the gene matches: 9. Per germline, CDR1 LGHNA and CDR2 YSLEER. CDR3 protein: CASSQEPLLGGGYTF. The DNA of the CDR3 is TGCGCCAGCAGCCAAGAACCATTACTAGGGGGCGGCTACACCTTC.

This clonotype was counted only a few times. V gene TRBV12-3 or TRBV12-4 combines with J gene TRBJ1-1; no reliable D call. V was trimmed by 1 base and J by 6 bases, leaving 12 bases between them. The CDR3 extends over 14 amino acids. CDR3 sequence reads: CASSLGSEGSEAFF. The CDR3 DNA is TGTGCCAGCAGTTTAGGCAGCGAGGGATCTGAAGCTTTCTTT.

The chain couples TRBV5-6 to TRBJ1-2, with D hard to call. Deletions cut 2 bases from V and 5 bases from J, with 16 bases between. This CDR3 has 15 amino acids. The V gene's germline CDR1 is SGHDT and CDR2 YYEEEE. The CDR3 coding sequence is TGTGCCAGCAGCTTAAGAGGAAACAAGGTATATGGCTACACCTTC. Encoded protein: CASSLRGNKVYGYTF.

The chain employs TRBV9 and TRBJ2-3, with TRBD2 matching over 9 bases. With V trimmed by 2 bases and J by 3 bases, 7 bases remained unmatched. The CDR3 covers 16 residues. Germline V gives CDR1 SGDLS, CDR2 YYNGEE. DNA for the CDR3: TGTGCCAGCAGCGTTCCTAGCGGGGAGAAGACAGATACGCAGTATTTT. Protein: CASSVPSGEKTDTQYF. The whole variable domain, remainder taken from reference TRBV9 and TRBJ2-3, is DSGVTQTPKHLITATGQRVTLRCSPRSGDLSVYWYQQSLDQGLQFLIQYYNGEERAKGNILERFSAQQFPDLHSELNLSSLELGDSALYFCASSVPSGEKTDTQYFGPGTRLTVL.

This clonotype was seen repeatedly, ten times or more. J is TRBJ1-4 and V is TRBV11-2, with 7 bases fitting TRBD1. Germline CDR1 reads SGHAT; CDR2 reads FQNNGV. V trimming: 8 bases; J trimming: 7 bases; junction bases outside the gene matches: 10. The CDR3 is made up of 14 amino acids. The CDR3 is CASAQTGVGEKLFF. The CDR3 nucleotides are TGTGCCAGCGCGCAAACAGGGGTTGGTGAAAAACTGTTTTTT.

This clonotype was picked up a small number of times. CDR3 DNA sequence: TGTGCCAGTAACACAGCGATTAATTCACCCCTCCACTTT. Translating gives CASNTAINSPLHF. The V gene is TRBV6-6, the J gene TRBJ1-6; D not certain. Trimming removed 9 bases at V and 6 bases at J, with 12 bases between. Germline CDR1 MNHNY, CDR2 SVGAGI (reference sequence). The CDR3 contains 13 residues.

This clonotype was recorded a few times. This rearrangement joins TRBV7-3 to TRBJ2-5, with 8 bases matching TRBD2. Near its end, the DNA agrees better with TRBJ2-1, so the J call may be wrong. CDR1 and CDR2 (germline): SGHTA, FQGTGA. CDR3 length: 15 amino acids. CDR3 loop: CASSKAASGYNEQFF. In DNA, the CDR3 is TGTGCCAGCAGTAAGGCGGCTAGCGGGTACAATGAGCAGTTCTTC.

The chain uses TRBV12-3 or TRBV12-4 and TRBJ2-4, with a weak D call TRBD2 (6 bases). The CDR3 covers 14 residues. Trimming stripped 6 bases from V and 0 bases from J, with 9 bases between. This CDR3 is CASSNSGAKNIQYF. As DNA, the CDR3 is TGTGCCAGCAGCAATAGCGGAGCCAAAAACATTCAGTACTTC.

This clonotype was counted many times. The chain carries TRBV4-1 and TRBJ1-2; D gene ambiguous. The CDR3 sequence is 13 residues long. Germline assignment: CDR1 MGHRA and CDR2 YSYEKL. V gave up 0 bases and J gave up 8 bases, with 10 bases separating them. The CDR3 nucleotides are TGCGCCAGCAGCCAAGATCTGACAACCGGCTACACCTTC. As protein: CASSQDLTTGYTF.

The genes are TRBV2 and TRBJ2-5; D is unresolved. There are 12 residues in the CDR3. Germline values: CDR1 SNHLY, CDR2 FYNNEI. Between the trimmed V and J ends, which lost 7 bases and 13 bases, there was a span of 19 bases. The CDR3 is CASNDGRLSPYF. CDR3 coding DNA: TGTGCCAGCAACGACGGAAGGCTAAGCCCGTACTTC. Using reference TRBV2 and TRBJ2-5 for the parts outside the CDR3, the full variable domain is EPEVTQTPSHQVTQMGQEVILRCVPISNHLYFYWYRQILGQKVEFLVSFYNNEISEKSEIFDDQFSVERPDGSNFTLKIRSTKLEDSAMYFCASNDGRLSPYFGPGTRLLVL.

This clonotype was counted between two and nine times. The rearrangement joins TRBV6-1 to TRBJ2-3, with D hard to call. Germline V gene lookup returns CDR1 MNHNS and CDR2 SASEGT. V lost 2 bases, J lost 2 bases, and 8 bases lay in between. This CDR3 is 14 amino acids long. CDR3 region: CASSESPVTDTQYF. CDR3 DNA: TGTGCCAGCAGTGAATCGCCAGTCACAGATACGCAGTATTTT.

This clonotype came up a few times. This rearrangement joins TRBV28 to TRBJ2-1; D gene unclear. The germline V gene has CDR1 MDHEN and CDR2 SYDVKM. Trimming shortened V by 5 bases and J by 2 bases, and 13 bases separated the two germline ends. The CDR3 extends over 15 amino acids. CDR3 bases: TGTGCCAGCAGTCCCCAGACTGTCCCCTACAATGAGCAGTTCTTC. This codes for CASSPQTVPYNEQFF.

This clonotype has just a few counts. The rearrangement links TRBV29-1 to TRBJ2-5; D not resolved. Germline CDR1 is SQVTM and CDR2 is ANQGSEA. Trimming shortened V by 7 bases and J by 4 bases, and 13 bases separated the two germline ends. The CDR3 runs to 12 residues. CDR3 loop: CSGDFSRETQYF. As DNA, the CDR3 is TGCAGCGGTGACTTCAGCAGAGAGACCCAGTACTTC.

This clonotype has a handful of counts. The chain links TRBV5-1 to TRBJ1-4; D is perhaps TRBD1 (5 bases). V was clipped by 0 bases and J by 7 bases, with 16 bases between them. The CDR3 extends over 16 amino acids. Germline CDR1 SGHRS, CDR2 YFSETQ. CDR3: CASSLEFGGSGEKLFF. The CDR3 DNA follows: TGCGCCAGCAGCTTGGAGTTCGGGGGGTCAGGTGAAAAACTGTTTTTT.

The V gene is TRBV10-1, the J gene TRBJ1-1; D perhaps matches TRBD1 (5 bases). Deletions cut 9 bases from V and 0 bases from J, with 14 bases between. The CDR3 has 14 amino acids. Germline V gives CDR1 WNHNN, CDR2 SYGVQD (reference sequence). The CDR3 loop is CARGDQLLNTEAFF. CDR3 nucleotides: TGCGCCAGAGGGGATCAACTGCTGAACACTGAAGCTTTCTTT.

V usage is TRBV3-1 and J usage is TRBJ1-1; D not certain. Germline CDR1 and CDR2: LGHDT and YNNKEL (reference sequence). V lost 4 bases and J lost 5, with 11 bases in between. This CDR3 has 13 amino acids. The CDR3 protein is CASSRDGGTEAFF. Here the CDR3 DNA reads TGTGCCAGCAGCCGAGATGGAGGGACTGAAGCTTTCTTT. Supplemented by reference TRBV3-1 and TRBJ1-1, the full variable domain reads DTAVSQTPKYLVTQMGNDKSIKCEQNLGHDTMYWYKQDSKKFLKIMFSYNNKELIINETVPNRFSPKSPDKAHLNLHINSLELGDSAVYFCASSRDGGTEAFFGQGTRLTVV.

In its sample, this clonotype was seen a few times. J is TRBJ2-3 and V is TRBV28; a weak D match, TRBD2 (5 bases). In germline, CDR1 is MDHEN, CDR2 SYDVKM. V dropped 5 bases and J dropped 2 bases, with 14 bases sitting between them. The CDR3 sequence is 15 residues long. The CDR3 is CASSERNAITDTQYF. The DNA for the CDR3 is TGTGCCAGCAGTGAGCGGAACGCGATCACAGATACGCAGTATTTT.

The V and J genes are TRBV20-1 and TRBJ1-3, with D perhaps matching TRBD1 (5 bases). This CDR3 is built from 13 residues. Trimming left V 1 base short and J 4 bases short, with 8 bases between. Germline-derived CDR1 and CDR2 are DFQATT and SNEGSKA (reference sequence). The CDR3 DNA reads as TGCAGTGCTAGAGGGGGGGTCGGAAACACCATATATTTT. It codes for CSARGGVGNTIYF.

As regards this clonotype: Possible read error: a much larger clone is one base away. This chain joins TRBV28 and TRBJ2-4; possible D gene TRBD2, 5 bases. Looked up from germline, CDR1 is MDHEN and CDR2 is SYDVKM. The CDR3 extends over 16 amino acids. Trimming removed 1 base from V and 1 base from J, with 11 bases in between. For the CDR3, the DNA is TGTGCCAGCAGTTTATCCGACGGGATGGCCAAAAACATTCAGTACTTC. Its translation: CASSLSDGMAKNIQYF.

The rearrangement links TRBV3-1 to TRBJ1-2; D is unresolved. Germline values: CDR1 LGHDT, CDR2 YNNKEL (reference sequence). The CDR3 is 16 amino acids. Trimming removed 4 bases at V and 2 bases at J, with 17 bases between. The CDR3 nucleotides are TGTGCCAGCAGCCCTATCGTAGGAGCGTCGAACTATGGCTACACCTTC. It codes for CASSPIVGASNYGYTF.

This chain connects TRBV6-1 to TRBJ2-7; no definite D call. The CDR3 extends over 18 amino acids. The germline V and J ends were trimmed by 1 base and 0 bases, with 19 bases remaining between them. The germline gives CDR1 MNHNS, CDR2 SASEGT. CDR3 region: CASSEEADQHFSSYEQYF. In DNA, the CDR3 is TGTGCCAGCAGTGAAGAGGCGGACCAGCACTTCAGCTCCTACGAGCAGTACTTC.

This sequence joins TRBV11-1 and TRBJ1-2; D may be TRBD1 (5 bases). Trimming pared 4 bases from V and 0 bases from J, leaving 18 bases between. The CDR3 covers 17 residues. Per germline, CDR1 SGHAT and CDR2 FQDESV (reference sequence). In DNA, the CDR3 is TGTGCCAGCAGCTCCGGACATTCCGCAATAGCTAACTATGGCTACACCTTC. Translation: CASSSGHSAIANYGYTF.

The CDR3 bases are TGCAGCGTCTCGGGACAGTGGTACACTGAAGCTTTCTTT. As protein: CSVSGQWYTEAFF. The chain carries TRBV29-1 and TRBJ1-1; TRBD1 matches at 7 bases. The CDR3 has 13 residues. Germline assignment: CDR1 SQVTM and CDR2 ANQGSEA. V lost 6 bases, J lost 3 bases, and 7 bases stayed unmatched.

The chain employs TRBV29-1 and TRBJ2-3, with 7 bases identical to TRBD2. Germline loops: CDR1 SQVTM, CDR2 ANQGSEA. CDR3 length: 12 residues. V shed 7 bases and J 5 bases; nucleotides not matched to a gene: 6. The CDR3 is CSGGSGGDTQYF. The DNA for the CDR3 is TGCAGCGGCGGGAGTGGGGGAGATACGCAGTATTTT.

This clonotype has a count of ten or more. V usage is TRBV10-3 and J usage is TRBJ2-5; TRBD1 might be the D (5 bases). Germline lookup yields CDR1 ENHRY and CDR2 SYGVKD. V shed 8 bases and J shed 4 bases, with 14 bases lying between them. The CDR3 is 13 residues long. The CDR3 DNA reads TGTGCCATCGGGGCAGGGCTAGGAGAGACCCAGTACTTC. Its protein product is CAIGAGLGETQYF.

This clonotype has more than one count but fewer than ten. The CDR3, as DNA: TGTGCCAGTAGTAGACGGGACACCGGAGAAGAGACCCAGTACTTC. Protein product: CASSRRDTGEETQYF. The gene calls are TRBV19 and TRBJ2-5; a weak D match, TRBD1 (6 bases). V was trimmed by 4 bases and J by 3 bases, leaving 15 bases between them. CDR1 is LNHDA and CDR2 is SQIVND in the germline V gene (reference sequence). This CDR3 is 15 amino acids long.

This clonotype was recorded a few times. The chain combines TRBV20-1 with TRBJ1-5, with 9 bases matching TRBD1. V was clipped by 6 bases and J by 5 bases; unmatched bases: 14. CDR1 is DFQATT and CDR2 is SNEGSKA in the germline V gene (reference sequence). The CDR3 has 16 residues. This chain's CDR3 is CSASSGTGRSDQPQHF. In nucleotides, the CDR3 is TGCAGTGCGAGTTCCGGGACAGGGAGATCGGATCAGCCCCAGCATTTT.

This clonotype was picked up a small number of times. The rearrangement joins TRBV7-9 to TRBJ1-3, with TRBD1 matching 9 bases. Germline trimming cut 5 bases from V and 1 base from J; bases unmatched to any gene: 15. From germline, CDR1 is SEHNR and CDR2 FQNEAQ (reference sequence). The CDR3 sequence is 19 residues long. CDR3 in amino acids: CASSTSRGQGRLSGNTIYF. The CDR3 nucleotides read TGTGCCAGCAGCACTAGCCGGGGACAGGGCCGACTGTCTGGAAACACCATATATTTT.

This clonotype was detected a few times. This chain connects TRBV24-1 to TRBJ2-5, with TRBD2 matching 7 bases. V shed 7 bases and J 1 base; nucleotides not matched to a gene: 11. The CDR3 extends over 16 amino acids. CDR1 and CDR2 (germline): KGHDR, SFDVKD. Here the CDR3 reads CATSEGPGGGQETQYF. In DNA, the CDR3 is TGTGCCACCAGCGAAGGGCCGGGAGGAGGCCAAGAGACCCAGTACTTC.

The sample holds a few counts of this clonotype. The chain links TRBV20-1 to TRBJ2-1, with 9 bases lining up with TRBD2. The CDR3 is made up of 15 amino acids. Germline CDR1 reads DFQATT; CDR2 reads SNEGSKA (reference sequence). V dropped 4 bases and J dropped 0; count of bases not matched to a gene: 4. The CDR3 nucleotides read TGCAGTGCTATGGGTAGCGGGAGCTCCTACAATGAGCAGTTCTTC. Translation gives CSAMGSGSSYNEQFF.